This TCR beta chain was documented in a study of blood T cell repertoires in COVID-19. The CDR3 length is 17 residues. The germline V gene encodes CDR1 SGHDN and CDR2 FVKESK. J lost 7 bases, V lost 0 bases, and 8 bases had no gene match. How the authors handled the data: The authors estimated nucleated cell counts from reference gene primer amplification. Sequenced by immunoSEQ multiplex PCR; TCRdb stores in-frame clones only, minus some. V and J calls and clone size are as listed in that table; D and trimming were resolved from the DNA. The data show approximately 300,000 clones, with roughly 83% seen just once and around 1.5% held by the top ten.

This sequence joins TRBV14 and TRBJ2-1; 11 bases agree with TRBD2. The sequence was obtained from a woman in her forties or fifties with acute or convalescent COVID-19. The sequencing input was peripheral blood. The CDR3 loop reads CASSQDRASGRKNEQFF. DNA of the CDR3: TGTGCCAGCAGCCAAGATCGGGCTAGCGGGAGGAAAAATGAGCAGTTCTTC.